Presented here are 4 T cell receptor beta chains from one specimen sequenced in a study of blood T cell repertoires in COVID-19. Produced via immunoSEQ multiplex PCR; TCRdb's table is partial and in-frame only. The sample lists 250,000 to 350,000 clones, around four fifths occurring once. What was sequenced was peripheral blood. All receptors come from a woman aged 45 to 65 with acute or convalescent COVID-19.

This chain uses TRBV5-1 with TRBJ2-5; the D is unclear. Trimming took off 0 bases at V and 5 bases at J, with 8 bases between the two ends. CDR1 and CDR2 (germline): SGHRS, YFSETQ. The CDR3 is made up of 13 amino acids. CDR3 in amino acids: CASSLESRETQYF. The DNA of the CDR3 is TGCGCCAGCAGCTTGGAGTCCCGGGAGACCCAGTACTTC.

This clone was picked up a small number of times. The chain recombines TRBV3-1 (or the pseudogene TRBV3-2) with TRBJ1-3; the D is unclear. Germline CDR1 is LGHDT and CDR2 is YNNKEL (reference sequence). The CDR3 is 14 residues long. V lost 1 base and J 11 bases, leaving 15 bases between the germline ends. CDR3 region: CASSQGRPKVPIYF. For the CDR3, the DNA is TGTGCCAGCAGCCAAGGGAGGCCAAAGGTACCCATATATTTT.

The chain's CDR3 is CASADSFTNYGYTF. For the CDR3, the DNA is TGTGCCTCCGCGGACTCATTTACTAACTATGGCTACACCTTC. This chain links TRBV30 with TRBJ1-2, with no clear D. Germline CDR1 GTSNPN, CDR2 SVGIG (reference sequence). Trimming shortened V by 7 bases and J by 0 bases, and 15 bases separated the two germline ends. This CDR3 has 14 residues.

The gene calls are TRBV9 and TRBJ1-5; D not certain. V lost 2 bases and J 2 bases, leaving 11 bases between the germline ends. Germline V lookup: CDR1 SGDLS, CDR2 YYNGEE. This CDR3 region has 15 residues. The CDR3 sequence is CASSVSEQRNQPQHF. CDR3 nucleotide sequence: TGTGCCAGCAGCGTCTCAGAACAGCGCAATCAGCCCCAGCATTTT.